The 30 T cell receptor beta chains below all came from one sample that was sequenced in a study of T cells in women clearing cervical HPV infection. This table comes from immunoSEQ multiplex PCR, and its TCRdb copy is limited to in-frame clones, with some not included. The repertoire shows 36,000 or so clones; the top ten hold 7% to 7.5%. The sample taken for sequencing was blood buffy coat. The receptors originated from a woman aged 18 to 75 with a cervical HPV16 infection that either progressed to CIN3+ or cleared (not recorded which).

Comment on this clone: The missing CDR3 end, 3 residues past where the read stops, is filled in from the germline J gene. This chain links TRBV20-1 with TRBJ2-1; no reliable D call. The CDR3 is made up of 11 amino acids. V lost 6 bases to trimming and J lost 7 bases, with 10 bases between them. The germline CDR1 and CDR2 sequences are DFQATT and SNEGSKA (reference sequence). The sequenced part of the CDR3 DNA is TGCAGTGCGGTTCAGAGAAATGAG. It specifies CSAVQRNE. The whole CDR3 protein reads CSAVQRNEQFF.

As regards this clone: The missing CDR3 end, 3 residues past where the read stops, is filled in from the germline J gene. V is TRBV20-1 and J is TRBJ2-7; 9 bases fit TRBD2. CDR3 length: 16 residues. Germline trimming cut 3 bases from V and 2 bases from J; bases unmatched to any gene: 11. The V gene's germline CDR1 is DFQATT and CDR2 SNEGSKA (reference sequence). CDR3 residues: CSASPHIAGAPYEQYF. The sequenced CDR3 bases are TGCAGTGCTAGTCCACACATAGCGGGGGCCCCCTACGAG.

Remarks on this clone: The CDR3 end lies 3 residues beyond the end of the read and is filled in from the germline J gene. The chain is built from TRBV7-3 and TRBJ1-1, with 8 bases that match TRBD1. The length of the CDR3 is 13 residues. V was clipped by 6 bases and J by 3 bases; unmatched bases: 3. Germline V gene sequence: CDR1 SGHTA, CDR2 FQGTGA. Incomplete CDR3 DNA: TGTGCCAGCAGGTTGGACAGGGACACTGAA. As protein: CASRLDRDTE. In full, the CDR3 reads CASRLDRDTEAFF.

On this clone itself: The read ends 3 residues before the CDR3 terminus; that terminus is restored from the germline J gene. The genes are TRBV2 and TRBJ1-1; tentatively, D is TRBD1 (5 bases). The CDR3 spans 14 residues. Germline V gene sequence: CDR1 SNHLY, CDR2 FYNNEI. V was pared by 6 bases and J by 1 base, with 12 bases between. CDR3 sequence: CASSAQGENTEAFF. The sequenced part of the CDR3 DNA is TGTGCCAGCAGCGCTCAGGGCGAGAACACTGAA.

To note about this clone: The CDR3 extends 3 residues past the end of the read, so its final part is completed from the germline J gene. The rearrangement links TRBV20-1 to TRBJ2-4; D gene unclear. The CDR3 spans 15 residues. Looked up from germline, CDR1 is DFQATT and CDR2 is SNEGSKA (reference sequence). Trimming took off 6 bases at V and 0 bases at J, with 15 bases between the two ends. CDR3 protein: CSASSRNLAKNIQYF. The DNA read from the CDR3 is TGCAGTGCCTCGAGCCGAAACCTAGCCAAAAACATT.

Comments on this clone: Coverage ceases 3 residues before the CDR3 finishes, and the germline J gene fills in the end. The gene calls are TRBV5-1 and TRBJ2-5; 9 positions match TRBD1. V was pared by 2 bases and J by 3 bases, with 2 bases of the junction left unmatched. Looked up from germline, CDR1 is SGHRS and CDR2 is YFSETQ. The CDR3 runs 14 residues. The chain's CDR3 is CASSFGTGKETQYF. The sequenced CDR3 bases are TGCGCCAGCAGCTTCGGGACAGGGAAAGAGACC.

In regard to this clone: The CDR3 extends 3 residues past the end of the read, so its final part is completed from the germline J gene. The rearrangement uses TRBV7-9 and TRBJ1-2; the D is unclear. Trimming left V 2 bases short and J 6 bases short, with 7 bases between. Germline-derived CDR1 and CDR2 are SEHNR and FQNEAQ (reference sequence). This CDR3 is built from 12 residues. The CDR3 region is CASSLSGDGYTF. CDR3 DNA, as far as it was read: TGTGCCAGCAGCTTATCCGGGGATGGC.

Comments on this clone: The read ends 3 residues before the CDR3 terminus; that terminus is restored from the germline J gene. The chain employs TRBV24-1 and TRBJ2-3, with 7 bases fitting TRBD2. V lost 5 bases, J lost 6 bases, and 10 bases stayed unmatched. This CDR3 spans 15 amino acids. Germline loops: CDR1 KGHDR, CDR2 SFDVKD. The DNA read from the CDR3 is TGTGCCACCAGTGCCCGAGGCCCTAGCGGTGATACG. Translation: CATSARGPSGDT. The complete CDR3 reads CATSARGPSGDTQYF.

A word on this clone: The read comes to an end 3 residues before the CDR3 does, leaving the germline J gene to fill in the end. The chain carries TRBV10-3 and TRBJ2-5; D is perhaps TRBD1 (5 bases). Germline CDR1 is ENHRY and CDR2 is SYGVKD. The V end was cut by 0 bases, the J end by 2 bases, with 10 bases between. This CDR3 has 15 amino acids. The DNA read from the CDR3 is TGTGCCATCAGTGAGTCTCAGGGCTTACAAGAGACC. It yields the protein CAISESQGLQET. The full CDR3 reads CAISESQGLQETQYF.

For this clone: Read coverage stops 3 residues before the CDR3 terminus; the germline J gene supplies the remainder. V gene TRBV20-1 combines with J gene TRBJ1-3, with no clear D. The germline CDR1 and CDR2 sequences are DFQATT and SNEGSKA (reference sequence). Trimming pared 5 bases from V and 1 base from J, leaving 18 bases between. This CDR3 is 16 amino acids long. The CDR3 here is CSASPGRARSGNTIYF. The CDR3 DNA, read in part, is TGCAGTGCTTCGCCCGGGCGGGCAAGGTCTGGAAACACC.

As regards this clone: The sequence runs out 3 residues before the end of the CDR3; the remainder is reconstructed from the germline J gene. The rearrangement joins TRBV12-3 or TRBV12-4 to TRBJ1-2, with 7 bases aligning to TRBD1. The junction had 5 bases not matched to a gene; V was cut back by 6 bases and J by 4 bases. There are 13 residues in the CDR3. The covered CDR3 bases are TGTGCCAGCAGCGGGGGACAGAGCTATGGC. This encodes CASSGGQSYG. From start to end, the CDR3 is CASSGGQSYGYTF.

CDR3 protein: CSALPVKAYNEQFF. The DNA read from the CDR3 is TGCAGTGCTCTTCCGGTAAAAGCGTACAATGAG. The genes are TRBV20-1 and TRBJ2-1, with D unclear. Read data end 3 residues before the CDR3 end; the end is taken from the germline J gene. The CDR3 runs 14 residues. The ends were cut back, 5 bases at V and 4 bases at J, with 15 bases in the middle. The germline V gene encodes CDR1 DFQATT and CDR2 SNEGSKA (reference sequence).

On this clone: The read ends 3 residues before the CDR3 terminus; that terminus is restored from the germline J gene. The rearrangement links TRBV5-6 to TRBJ1-4; TRBD1 is a possible D gene (5 bases). The germline V gene has CDR1 SGHDT and CDR2 YYEEEE. This CDR3 has 15 residues. Trimming removed 4 bases from V and 3 bases from J, with 13 bases in between. Incomplete CDR3 DNA: TGTGCCAGCAGCGCTGGGGGACTCCCTAATGAAAAA. Its protein is CASSAGGLPNEK. The whole CDR3 is CASSAGGLPNEKLFF.

Details on this clone: Read data end 3 residues before the CDR3 end; the end is taken from the germline J gene. This specimen includes other DNA sequences encoding the same CDR3. V gene TRBV19 combines with J gene TRBJ1-5; D possibly corresponds to TRBD1 (6 bases). Looked up from germline, CDR1 is LNHDA and CDR2 is SQIVND (reference sequence). Trimming took off 3 bases at V and 2 bases at J, with 14 bases between the two ends. The CDR3 has 16 residues. The CDR3 reads CASSILGARGNQPQHF. The part of the CDR3 DNA that was read is TGTGCCAGTAGTATTTTGGGGGCGAGGGGCAATCAGCCC.

Comment on this clone: Read data end 3 residues before the CDR3 end; the end is taken from the germline J gene. V and J are TRBV20-1 and TRBJ1-4; D is perhaps TRBD1 (5 bases). Germline V CDR1 and CDR2: DFQATT, SNEGSKA (reference sequence). Deletions cut 2 bases from V and 3 bases from J, with 10 bases between. The CDR3 loop spans 14 amino acids. The covered CDR3 bases are TGCAGTGCTAGAATAGCAGGGCCTAATGAAAAA. Its protein is CSARIAGPNEK. The complete CDR3 sequence is CSARIAGPNEKLFF.

About this clone itself: The CDR3 is cut off 3 residues early in the read; its end comes from the germline J gene. The chain combines TRBV7-3 with TRBJ2-1; 13 bases are a match to TRBD2. From germline, CDR1 is SGHTA and CDR2 FQGTGA. With 3 bases clipped from V and 2 bases from J, the junction kept 4 bases outside the gene matches. The CDR3 totals 17 residues. CDR3 loop: CASSFRLAGGPYNEQFF. CDR3 bases read: TGTGCCAGCAGCTTCCGACTAGCGGGGGGCCCCTACAATGAG.

Concerning this clone: The CDR3 is cut off 3 residues early in the read; its end comes from the germline J gene. The chain employs TRBV29-1 and TRBJ1-2; D gene ambiguous. Germline CDR1 and CDR2: SQVTM and ANQGSEA. The CDR3 is made up of 12 amino acids. V dropped 3 bases and J dropped 1 base, with 6 bases sitting between them. CDR3 protein: CSVDGFNYGYTF. CDR3 bases read: TGCAGCGTTGACGGTTTTAACTATGGC.

Points on this clone: The read ends 3 residues before the CDR3 terminus; that terminus is restored from the germline J gene. The J gene is TRBJ2-2, the V gene TRBV20-1, with TRBD2 as a possible D gene (5 bases). The CDR3 contains 12 residues. CDR1 DFQATT and CDR2 SNEGSKA come from the germline V gene (reference sequence). The ends were cut back, 6 bases at V and 5 bases at J, with 10 bases in the middle. This chain's CDR3 is CSAPGRTGELFF. Partial CDR3 DNA: TGCAGTGCCCCGGGGAGAACCGGGGAG.

As regards this clone: The read falls 3 residues short of the CDR3 end, and the missing part is taken from the germline J gene. The V call is TRBV19, the J call TRBJ1-6; no firm D call. CDR1 and CDR2 (germline): LNHDA, SQIVND (reference sequence). The CDR3 has 18 amino acids. V lost 6 bases and J lost 9, with 27 bases in between. The covered CDR3 bases are TGTGCCAGTAGCCAAGACGGCGGAGCTCGATCATTAAGTTCACCC. Translation gives CASSQDGGARSLSSP. From start to end, the CDR3 is CASSQDGGARSLSSPLHF.

Remarks on this clone: The read ends 3 residues early relative to the CDR3; the germline J gene fills the gap. The chain uses TRBV7-2 and TRBJ2-5; a weak D match, TRBD1 (5 bases). Looked up from germline, CDR1 is SGHTA and CDR2 is FQGNSA. V was clipped by 5 bases and J by 4 bases, with 14 bases between them. The CDR3 is 14 amino acids. This chain's CDR3 is CASSSPGIRETQYF. The sequenced part of the CDR3 DNA is TGTGCCAGCAGCAGTCCAGGGATTCGAGAGACC. Variable domain in full (rest from reference TRBV7-2 and TRBJ2-5): GAGVSQSPSNKVTEKGKDVELRCDPISGHTALYWYRQSLGQGLEFLIYFQGNSAPDKSGLPSDRFSAERTGGSVSTLTIQRTQQEDSAVYLCASSSPGIRETQYFGPGTRLLVL.

As regards this clone: The read finishes 3 residues shy of the CDR3 end, and the germline J gene is used to complete it. This rearrangement joins TRBV11-2 to TRBJ1-4, with TRBD1 as a possible D gene (5 bases). Germline loops: CDR1 SGHAT, CDR2 FQNNGV. There are 15 residues in the CDR3. Trimming shortened V by 4 bases and J by 6 bases, and 15 bases separated the two germline ends. Partial CDR3 DNA: TGTGCCAGCAGCTCCCGGGGGATTCGGGATGAAAAA. This gives the protein CASSSRGIRDEK. In full, the CDR3 reads CASSSRGIRDEKLFF.

A note on this clone: The CDR3 goes on 3 residues after the read ends, and that part is filled in from the germline J gene. The rearrangement links TRBV6-2 or TRBV6-3 to TRBJ1-4; D might be TRBD1 (6 bases). The CDR3 length is 15 residues. Germline V lookup: CDR1 MNHEY, CDR2 SVGEGT. Trimming shortened V by 5 bases and J by 3 bases, and 13 bases separated the two germline ends. The DNA read from the CDR3 is TGTGCCAGCAGTGCCCCAGGGGATCCTAATGAAAAA. Amino acid sequence: CASSAPGDPNEK. The entire CDR3 is CASSAPGDPNEKLFF.

About this clone itself: Read sequence stops 3 residues before the CDR3 end, and the germline J gene provides the missing end. J is TRBJ1-1 and V is TRBV18; D may be TRBD1 (5 bases). CDR1 KGHSH and CDR2 LQKENI come from the germline V gene. There are 14 residues in the CDR3. V was clipped by 1 base and J by 4 bases, with 10 bases between them. Here the CDR3 reads CASSPQRGPTEAFF. The covered CDR3 bases are TGTGCCAGCTCACCACAGAGGGGTCCCACTGAA.

About this clone itself: The missing CDR3 end, 3 residues past where the read stops, is filled in from the germline J gene. The chain has TRBV29-1 and TRBJ2-3, with TRBD1 matching over 8 bases. CDR1 SQVTM and CDR2 ANQGSEA come from the germline V gene. The length of the CDR3 is 15 residues. Incomplete CDR3 DNA: TGCAGCGTGACGATTGGACAGGGTTTCCTAGAGACG. Translated: CSVTIGQGFLET. The entire CDR3 protein is CSVTIGQGFLETQYF.

Of note for this clone: The read is 3 residues too short to cover the CDR3 end, so that end is filled in from the germline J gene. The chain is built from TRBV19 and TRBJ1-2, with no clear D. The germline V gene encodes CDR1 LNHDA and CDR2 SQIVND (reference sequence). CDR3 size: 13 residues. CDR3 residues: CASSIVQSYDYTF. The sequenced CDR3 bases are TGTGCCAGTAGTATAGTACAGTCCTACGAC. The full variable domain, rest sourced from reference TRBV19 and TRBJ1-2, is DGGITQSPKYLFRKEGQNVTLSCEQNLNHDAMYWYRQDPGQGLRLIYYSQIVNDFQKGDIAEGYSVSREKKESFPLTVTSAQKNPTAFYLCASSIVQSYDYTFGSGTRLTVV.

Concerning this clone itself: With the read ending 3 residues before the CDR3 end, the germline J gene is used to fill in that end. V gene TRBV18 combines with J gene TRBJ2-1; TRBD1 is a possible D gene (6 bases). The CDR3 is made up of 17 amino acids. CDR1 KGHSH and CDR2 LQKENI come from the germline V gene. V was shortened by 1 base and J by 0 bases, with 13 bases between the two germline ends. CDR3 in amino acids: CASSPRNYRDSYNEQFF. CDR3 DNA, as far as it was read: TGTGCCAGCTCACCACGGAATTACAGGGACTCCTACAATGAG.

With regard to this clone: The read halts 3 residues ahead of the CDR3 end, with the missing end drawn from the germline J gene. V is TRBV19 and J is TRBJ2-7; D possibly corresponds to TRBD1 (6 bases). Trimming removed 5 bases from V and 5 bases from J, with 16 bases in between. Germline-derived CDR1 and CDR2 are LNHDA and SQIVND (reference sequence). The CDR3 is 14 residues long. The DNA read from the CDR3 is TGTGCCAGTAGTCCCGACGACAGGATCCACGAG. Protein: CASSPDDRIHE. In full, the CDR3 is CASSPDDRIHEQYF. The variable domain in full, completed from reference TRBV19 and TRBJ2-7, reads DGGITQSPKYLFRKEGQNVTLSCEQNLNHDAMYWYRQDPGQGLRLIYYSQIVNDFQKGDIAEGYSVSREKKESFPLTVTSAQKNPTAFYLCASSPDDRIHEQYFGPGTRLTVT.

In regard to this clone: The CDR3 end lies 3 residues beyond the end of the read and is filled in from the germline J gene. The V call is TRBV20-1, the J call TRBJ1-1, with D maybe TRBD1 (5 bases). This CDR3 contains 14 residues. Between the trimmed V and J ends, which lost 4 bases and 1 base, there was a span of 13 bases. In germline, CDR1 is DFQATT, CDR2 SNEGSKA (reference sequence). The CDR3: CSANLGLQNTEAFF. The sequenced CDR3 bases are TGCAGTGCTAATTTGGGACTTCAGAACACTGAA.

This clone is medium-sized by frequency. The read falls 3 residues short of the CDR3 end, and the missing part is taken from the germline J gene. The genes are TRBV10-3 and TRBJ2-5, with 10 bases fitting TRBD1. J lost 7 bases, V lost 6 bases, and 11 bases had no gene match. The CDR3 sequence is 15 residues long. CDR1 and CDR2 (germline): ENHRY, SYGVKD. The part of the CDR3 DNA that was read is TGTGCCATCAGCCGGGACAGGGGAACTCAGGGGACC. It specifies CAISRDRGTQGT. The full CDR3 is CAISRDRGTQGTQYF.

Turning to this clone: Read coverage stops 3 residues before the CDR3 terminus; the germline J gene supplies the remainder. The chain uses TRBV19 and TRBJ1-2; TRBD1 aligns across 7 bases. Germline CDR1 reads LNHDA; CDR2 reads SQIVND (reference sequence). The CDR3 consists of 14 residues. The sequenced CDR3 bases are TGTGCCAGTAGTAATCCGGGACAGAGTCGCGGC. Protein product: CASSNPGQSRG. The full-length CDR3 reads as CASSNPGQSRGYTF.